This T cell receptor (beta chain) was documented in a study of T-cell reconstitution after alpha-beta-depleted transplantation in children. The CDR3 contains 14 residues. Germline V gene lookup returns CDR1 LGHNA and CDR2 YNFKEQ. J lost 2 bases, V lost 2 bases, and 2 bases had no gene match. The library targeted TCRbeta and was prepared with unique molecular identifiers. Each CDR3 protein gets one entry after TCRdb re-called the PCR reads with MiXCR. This sample yields a few hundred thousand distinct CDR3 sequences, of which roughly 22% are seen a single time; 3.8% belongs to the top ten. The TCR sequence derives from a human donor who donated a stem cell graft to a child with acute myeloid leukemia. The chain links TRBV4-2 to TRBJ2-5; 7 bases map to TRBD1. Specimen: PBMCs from the stem cell graft donor, collected from the stem cell graft. The CDR3 sequence: CASSQKDRQETQYF. In DNA form, the CDR3 reads TGTGCCAGCAGCCAAAAGGACAGGCAAGAGACCCAGTACTTC.